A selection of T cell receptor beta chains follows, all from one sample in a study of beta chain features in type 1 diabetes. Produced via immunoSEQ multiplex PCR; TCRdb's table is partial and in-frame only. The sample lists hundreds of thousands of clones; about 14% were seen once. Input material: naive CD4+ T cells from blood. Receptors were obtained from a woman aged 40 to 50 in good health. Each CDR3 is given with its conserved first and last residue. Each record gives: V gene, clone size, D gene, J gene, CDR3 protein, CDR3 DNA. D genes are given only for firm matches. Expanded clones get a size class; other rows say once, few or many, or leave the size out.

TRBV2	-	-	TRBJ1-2	CASSENGGAPYGYTF	TGTGCCAGCAGTGAAAATGGGGGGGCCCCCTATGGCTACACCTTC
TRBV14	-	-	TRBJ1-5	CASSQLTPEQPQHF	TGTGCCAGCAGCCAACTGACTCCGGAGCAGCCCCAGCATTTT
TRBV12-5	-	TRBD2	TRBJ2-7	CASGLWGGTYEQYF	TGTGCTAGTGGTTTATGGGGGGGAACTTACGAGCAGTACTTC
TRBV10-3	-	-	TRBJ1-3	CAISIENGNTIYF	TGTGCCATCAGTATAGAAAATGGAAACACCATATATTTT
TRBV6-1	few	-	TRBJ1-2	CASLRAGQYGYTF	TGTGCCAGCCTCCGGGCAGGGCAATATGGCTACACCTTC
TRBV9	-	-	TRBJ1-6	CASSVATGGDYNSPLHF	TGTGCCAGCAGCGTAGCTACGGGGGGGGATTATAATTCACCCCTCCACTTT
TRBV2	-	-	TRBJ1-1	CASSEGSSLTEAFF	TGTGCCAGCAGTGAAGGGAGCTCCCTCACTGAAGCTTTCTTT
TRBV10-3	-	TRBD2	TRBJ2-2	CAVSGGGAGELFF	TGTGCCGTGAGTGGGGGGGGTGCCGGGGAGCTGTTTTTT
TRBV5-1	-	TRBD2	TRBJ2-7	CASSLRGGLTYEQYF	TGCGCCAGCAGCTTACGGGGGGGGCTTACCTACGAGCAGTACTTC
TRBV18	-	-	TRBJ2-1	CASSPPVGVYNEQFF	TGTGCCAGCTCACCACCGGTCGGGGTTTACAATGAGCAGTTCTTC
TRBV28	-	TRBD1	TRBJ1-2	CASSLRRQGGYGYTF	TGTGCCAGCAGTTTAAGGAGACAGGGGGGCTATGGCTACACCTTC
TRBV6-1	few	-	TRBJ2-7	CASSGITGNYEQYF	TGTGCCAGCAGTGGCATAACCGGGAACTACGAGCAGTACTTC
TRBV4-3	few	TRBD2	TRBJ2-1	CASSQAGLAGGWEQFF	TGCGCCAGCAGCCAAGCAGGGCTAGCGGGGGGTTGGGAGCAGTTCTTC
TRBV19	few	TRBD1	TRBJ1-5	CASSVRDRGMPQHF	TGTGCCAGTAGTGTGCGGGACAGGGGGATGCCCCAGCATTTT
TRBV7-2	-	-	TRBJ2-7	CASSLAVSRRPSEQYF	TGTGCCAGCAGCTTAGCCGTATCCCGGCGGCCCAGCGAGCAGTACTTC
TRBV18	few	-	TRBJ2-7	CASSPPGSDEQYF	TGTGCCAGCTCACCCCCGGGGTCTGATGAGCAGTACTTC
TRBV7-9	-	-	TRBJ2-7	CASSRDFSYEQYF	TGTGCCAGCAGCCGGGACTTCTCCTACGAGCAGTACTTC
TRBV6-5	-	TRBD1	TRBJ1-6	CASSDRVNSPLHF	TGTGCCAGCAGCGACAGGGTGAATTCACCCCTCCACTTT
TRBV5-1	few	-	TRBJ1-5	CASSLGTDNQPQHF	TGCGCCAGCAGCTTGGGGACAGACAATCAGCCCCAGCATTTT
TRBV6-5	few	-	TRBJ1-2	CASRSRENYGYTF	TGTGCCAGCAGGAGCCGTGAGAACTATGGCTACACCTTC
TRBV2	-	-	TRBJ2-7	CASSLSRHRDNSYEQYF	TGTGCCAGCAGCTTATCCCGTCACCGGGACAACTCCTACGAGCAGTACTTC
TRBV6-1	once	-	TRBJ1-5	CASSEWGGAVSNQPQHF	TGTGCCAGCAGTGAATGGGGGGGGGCAGTAAGCAATCAGCCCCAGCATTTT
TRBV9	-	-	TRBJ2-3	CASSVGAALTSTDTQYF	TGTGCCAGCAGCGTGGGAGCTGCACTTACTAGCACAGATACGCAGTATTTT
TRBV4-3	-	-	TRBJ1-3	CASSQDSTKGNTIYF	TGCGCCAGCAGCCAAGACTCTACTAAAGGAAACACCATATATTTT
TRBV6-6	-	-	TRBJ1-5	CASSQRGQYSNQPQHF	TGTGCCAGCAGTCAACGAGGACAGTATAGCAATCAGCCCCAGCATTTT
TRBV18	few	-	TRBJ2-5	CASSPGDGKTQYF	TGTGCCAGCTCACCGGGAGACGGAAAGACCCAGTACTTC
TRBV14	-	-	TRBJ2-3	CASSRIDTQYF	TGTGCCAGCAGCCGTATAGATACGCAGTATTTT
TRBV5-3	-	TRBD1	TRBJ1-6	CARLMRPGQHNSPLHF	TGTGCCAGACTTATGCGACCGGGACAGCATAATTCACCCCTCCACTTT
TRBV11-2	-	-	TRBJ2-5	CASSLVTLVQETQYF	TGTGCCAGCAGCTTAGTGACACTAGTCCAAGAGACCCAGTACTTC
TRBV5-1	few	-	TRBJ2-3	CASSVAGPDTQYF	TGCGCCAGCAGCGTCGCAGGCCCAGATACGCAGTATTTT
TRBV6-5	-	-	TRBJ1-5	CASSSGGSNQPQHF	TGTGCCAGCAGTTCTGGTGGCAGCAATCAGCCCCAGCATTTT
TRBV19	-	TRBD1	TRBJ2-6	CASSIGQGRSGANVLTF	TGTGCCAGTAGTATTGGACAGGGGAGGTCTGGGGCCAACGTCCTGACTTTC
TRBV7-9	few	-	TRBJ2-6	CASSFGGIPGANVLTF	TGTGCCAGCAGCTTTGGGGGGATCCCTGGGGCCAACGTCCTGACTTTC
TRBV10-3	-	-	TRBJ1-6	CAISPQMQSYNSPLHF	TGTGCCATCAGTCCCCAGATGCAATCCTATAATTCACCCCTCCACTTT
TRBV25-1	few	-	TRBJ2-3	CASSLATDTQYF	TGTGCCAGCAGCCTAGCTACAGATACGCAGTATTTT
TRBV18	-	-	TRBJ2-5	CASSPRTGGEETQYF	TGTGCCAGCTCACCAAGGACAGGCGGGGAAGAGACCCAGTACTTC
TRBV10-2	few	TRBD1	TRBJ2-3	CASSEGTGGSTDTQYF	TGCGCCAGCAGTGAGGGGACAGGGGGTAGCACAGATACGCAGTATTTT
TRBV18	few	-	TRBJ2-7	CASSPSSGTISYEQYF	TGTGCCAGCTCACCCTCAAGTGGGACAATATCCTACGAGCAGTACTTC
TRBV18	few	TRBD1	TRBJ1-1	CASSPSTGATEAFF	TGTGCCAGCTCACCCTCGACAGGGGCCACTGAAGCTTTCTTT
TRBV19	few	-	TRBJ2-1	CASSVWRDSQYNEQFF	TGTGCCAGTAGTGTGTGGCGGGACAGCCAATACAATGAGCAGTTCTTC